These 18 T cell receptor beta chains were all obtained from the same sample, sequenced in a study of type 1 and type 2 diabetes patients. PCR was run on genomic DNA. Amplification of the beta chain CDR3 used 30 forward and 13 reverse multiplex primers. One entry per CDR3 protein, called by TCRdb with MiXCR from the multiplex PCR reads. The table lists 250,000 or so distinct CDR3 sequences, roughly 44% of them singletons. Specimen: peripheral blood mononuclear cells (PBMCs). Source of these receptors: a man aged 18-30 years with type 2 diabetes.

This chain links TRBV3-2 with TRBJ1-1; the table calls TRBD1, which could not be checked here. TRBV3-2 is deemed a pseudogene. CDR3 length: 15 amino acids. The CDR3 spells CASSQDVRANTEAFF. The CDR3 DNA reads as TGTGCCAGCAGCCAAGACGTCAGGGCGAACACTGAAGCTTTCTTT.

The V gene is TRBV19, the J gene TRBJ1-1, with unresolved D. CDR1 is LNHDA, CDR2 SQIVND, per germline (reference sequence). The CDR3 runs 13 residues. The germline V and J ends were trimmed by 6 bases and 3 bases, with 11 bases remaining between them. Here the CDR3 DNA reads TGTGCCAGTAGACTCACTGGAGACACTGAAGCTTTCTTT. Translation gives CASRLTGDTEAFF.

CDR3 in DNA: TGTGCCAGCAGACCCTGGACGGCTAACTATGGCTACACCTTC. Its translation is CASRPWTANYGYTF. The chain links TRBV28 to TRBJ1-2; D remains unclear. The ends were cut back, 6 bases at V and 0 bases at J, with 11 bases in the middle. Germline V lookup: CDR1 MDHEN, CDR2 SYDVKM. The CDR3 runs to 14 residues.

This chain connects TRBV19 to TRBJ2-3; TRBD1 matches 7 bases. The CDR3 is 15 residues long. Trimming took 5 bases from V and 2 from J; bases not matched to a gene: 7. Germline V gives CDR1 LNHDA, CDR2 SQIVND (reference sequence). CDR3 sequence: CASSPTGVYTDTQYF. CDR3 nucleotide sequence: TGTGCCAGTAGTCCTACAGGGGTATACACAGATACGCAGTATTTT.

A single count supports this clonotype. The rearrangement uses TRBV12-3 or TRBV12-4 and TRBJ1-1, with D hard to call. V was cut by 10 bases and J by 5 bases, with 14 bases left in between. The CDR3 has 12 residues. The CDR3 here is CATTTPETEAFF. In nucleotides, the CDR3 is TGTGCCACCACGACCCCCGAAACTGAAGCTTTCTTT.

This chain connects TRBV29-1 to TRBJ2-5; 10 bases are shared with TRBD2. In germline, CDR1 is SQVTM, CDR2 ANQGSEA. The CDR3 extends over 14 amino acids. Trimming removed 4 bases from V and 4 bases from J; junction bases left unmatched: 6. CDR3 protein: CSVVGAGGGETQYF. The CDR3, as DNA: TGCAGCGTTGTGGGAGCGGGAGGGGGAGAGACCCAGTACTTC.

This rearrangement joins TRBV28 to TRBJ2-1; D remains ambiguous. V was cut by 4 bases and J by 6 bases, with 7 bases left in between. The CDR3 has 12 residues. CDR1 and CDR2 (germline): MDHEN, SYDVKM. CDR3: CASSSDTNEQFF. The CDR3 DNA is TGTGCCAGCAGTTCCGACACCAATGAGCAGTTCTTC. The full variable domain, rest sourced from reference TRBV28 and TRBJ2-1, is DVKVTQSSRYLVKRTGEKVFLECVQDMDHENMFWYRQDPGLGLRLIYFSYDVKMKEKGDIPEGYSVSREKKERFSLILESASTNQTSMYLCASSSDTNEQFFGPGTRLTVL.

This clonotype occurred many times. This chain connects TRBV2 to TRBJ2-1, with unresolved D. The germline CDR1 and CDR2 sequences are SNHLY and FYNNEI. CDR3 length equals 13 residues. Between the trimmed V and J ends, which lost 8 bases and 1 base, there was a span of 9 bases. The CDR3 DNA sequence: TGTGCCAGCGGAGACTCGTCCTACAATGAGCAGTTCTTC. Residues: CASGDSSYNEQFF. Complete variable domain (other parts from reference TRBV2 and TRBJ2-1): EPEVTQTPSHQVTQMGQEVILRCVPISNHLYFYWYRQILGQKVEFLVSFYNNEISEKSEIFDDQFSVERPDGSNFTLKIRSTKLEDSAMYFCASGDSSYNEQFFGPGTRLTVL.

The rearrangement links TRBV6-1 to TRBJ2-5; a weak D match, TRBD2 (7 bases). The ends were cut back, 3 bases at V and 5 bases at J, with 16 bases in the middle. The CDR3 runs 15 residues. Germline CDR1 and CDR2: MNHNS and SASEGT. The CDR3 coding sequence is TGTGCCAGCAGTGATTTTAACAGGGAGGGGGAGACCCAGTACTTC. This gives the protein CASSDFNREGETQYF.

About this clonotype: At one boundary the junction diverges from the germline segment, which might be a read error. The chain has TRBV7-2 and TRBJ2-3; maybe TRBD2 (5 bases). CDR1 and CDR2 (germline): SGHTA, FQGNSA. The CDR3 loop spans 15 amino acids. The CDR3 sequence: CASSDWAGGTDTQYF. CDR3 in DNA: TGCGCCAGCAGTGATTGGGCCGGGGGCACAGATACGCAGTATTTT.

On this clonotype: The CDR3 does not close with the conserved phenylalanine or tryptophan, likely indicating a read error. The chain recombines TRBV5-4 with TRBJ1-5, with TRBD1 matching over 9 bases. This CDR3 comprises 16 residues. Germline V gene lookup returns CDR1 SGHNT and CDR2 YYREEE (reference sequence). CDR3 DNA sequence: TGCGCCAGCAGCCCGGGACAGGGCGGGAGCAATCAGCCCCAGCATTCT. It encodes CASSPGQGGSNQPQHS.

As DNA, the CDR3 is TGCGCCAGCAGCCAACAAACTAGCGGATCCTACGAGCAGTACTTC. It translates to CASSQQTSGSYEQYF. V and J are TRBV4-1 and TRBJ2-7, with TRBD2 matching 8 bases. CDR3 length equals 15 residues. The germline V gene has CDR1 MGHRA and CDR2 YSYEKL. The V and J ends lost 2 bases and 1 base, in that order; junction bases with no gene match: 4.

In its sample, this clonotype was seen a few times. The rearrangement links TRBV7-6 to TRBJ2-5; D perhaps matches TRBD2 (7 bases). The DNA end is more similar to TRBJ2-1, so the J call may be wrong. Per germline, CDR1 SGHVS and CDR2 FNYEAQ. The CDR3 sequence is 16 residues long. The CDR3 region is CASSLRGAGIGNEQFF. Written as DNA, the CDR3 is TGTGCCAGCAGCTTACGGGGGGCGGGAATAGGCAATGAGCAGTTCTTC.

This rearrangement joins TRBV19 to TRBJ2-1; 7 bases fit TRBD2. Germline V gene sequence: CDR1 LNHDA, CDR2 SQIVND (reference sequence). J was trimmed by 1 base and V by 6 bases; bases with no gene match: 9. This CDR3 has 16 amino acids. DNA of the CDR3: TGTGCCAGTAGGAGGTTAGCGGGCGCTTCCTACAATGAGCAGTTCTTC. Translation: CASRRLAGASYNEQFF.

The V gene is TRBV7-6, the J gene TRBJ2-7; 8 bases are a match to TRBD1. With 4 bases clipped from V and 3 bases from J, the junction kept 11 bases outside the gene matches. The CDR3 covers 16 residues. Germline V gene sequence: CDR1 SGHVS, CDR2 FNYEAQ. For the CDR3, the DNA is TGTGCCAGCAGCTCCCCCCCGACAGGGGAGAGCTACGAGCAGTACTTC. It specifies CASSSPPTGESYEQYF.

Ten or more counts support this clonotype. V is TRBV19 and J is TRBJ1-1; 8 bases fit TRBD1. CDR3 length equals 13 residues. Germline lookup yields CDR1 LNHDA and CDR2 SQIVND (reference sequence). V lost 5 bases and J lost 6; bases outside the gene matches: 5. The DNA of the CDR3 is TGTGCCAGTAGTCCCCGGACAGGGCCTGAAGCTTTCTTT. It is translated as CASSPRTGPEAFF.

About this clonotype: The junction shows a germline mismatch at one end, possibly a read error. The rearrangement links TRBV30 to TRBJ2-1; D not certain. Looked up from germline, CDR1 is GTSNPN and CDR2 is SVGIG (reference sequence). The CDR3 consists of 13 residues. The CDR3 DNA reads as TGTGTCTGGAGTGTTCTTGGATCCAATGAGCAGTTCTTC. This encodes CVWSVLGSNEQFF.

The chain couples TRBV7-3 to TRBJ2-2; D remains ambiguous. The CDR3 is 16 amino acids. Per germline, CDR1 SGHTA and CDR2 FQGTGA. The V and J ends lost 2 bases and 0 bases respectively, with 10 bases between them. In nucleotides, the CDR3 is TGTGCCAGCAGCTTAGTCGCGGATACGAACACCGGGGAGCTGTTTTTT. It encodes CASSLVADTNTGELFF.